This entry describes one T cell receptor beta chain. Which cohort a participant joined came from the clinical history participants gave. This sample stems from a study of blood T cell repertoires in COVID-19. Across the study: COVID-19 samples collected from the United States, Italy and Spain covered acute and convalescent phases. T cells, B-cell-depleted T cells, or PBMCs provided the cDNA or gDNA that served as material.

Original data processing: Nucleated cell counts were estimated from reference gene primer amplification. Assay used: immunoSEQ multiplex PCR; TCRdb lists only in-frame clones, some missing. V and J calls and clone size are given by that table; D and trimming were obtained from the DNA. The sample carries a few hundred thousand clones, just over 85% recorded once. Trimming cost V 7 bases and J 4 bases; bases outside gene matches: 6. The germline V gene encodes CDR1 SQVTM and CDR2 ANQGSEA. This CDR3 is built from 13 residues. The chain links TRBV29-1 to TRBJ1-4, with 7 bases matching TRBD1. The receptor was derived from a man in his forties or fifties who had recovered from COVID-19. Material for sequencing was PBMCs or T cells enriched from blood (not recorded which). The CDR3 here is CSARTGFNEKLFF. CDR3 DNA sequence: TGCAGCGCCCGGACAGGCTTTAATGAAAAACTGTTTTTT.